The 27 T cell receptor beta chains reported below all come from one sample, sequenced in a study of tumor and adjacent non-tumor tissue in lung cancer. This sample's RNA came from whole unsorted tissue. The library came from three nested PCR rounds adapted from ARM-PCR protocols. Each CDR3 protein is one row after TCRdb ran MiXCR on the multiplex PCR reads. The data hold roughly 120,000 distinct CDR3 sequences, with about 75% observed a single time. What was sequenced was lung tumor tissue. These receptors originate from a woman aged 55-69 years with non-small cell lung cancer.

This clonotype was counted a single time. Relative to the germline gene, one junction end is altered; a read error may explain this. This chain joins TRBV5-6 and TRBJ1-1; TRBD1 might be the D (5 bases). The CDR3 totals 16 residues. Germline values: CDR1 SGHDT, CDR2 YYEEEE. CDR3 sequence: CASTLGEDSRNTEAFF. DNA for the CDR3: TGTGCCAGCACCTTGGGGGAAGATAGTCGGAACACTGAAGCTTTCTTT.

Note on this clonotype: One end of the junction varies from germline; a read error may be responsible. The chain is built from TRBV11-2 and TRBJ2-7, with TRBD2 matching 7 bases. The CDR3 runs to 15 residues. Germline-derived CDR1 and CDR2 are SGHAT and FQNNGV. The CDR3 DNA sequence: TGTGCCAGCAGCTACGGAACTGGCGGGAGCTACGAGCAGTACTTT. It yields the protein CASSYGTGGSYEQYF.

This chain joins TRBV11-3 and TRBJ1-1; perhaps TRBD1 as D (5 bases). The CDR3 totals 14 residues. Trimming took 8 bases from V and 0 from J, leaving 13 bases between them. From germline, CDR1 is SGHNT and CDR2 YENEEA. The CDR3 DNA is TGTGCCAGCCGGGCCCAGGACATGAACACTGAAGCTTTCTTT. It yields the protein CASRAQDMNTEAFF.

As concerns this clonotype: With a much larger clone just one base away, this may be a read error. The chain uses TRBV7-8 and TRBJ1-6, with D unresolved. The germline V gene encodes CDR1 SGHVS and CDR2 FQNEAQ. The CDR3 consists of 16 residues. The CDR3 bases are TGTGCCAGCAGCCTACGCCGTGTCTCCCCAAATTCAGCCCTCCACTTT. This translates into CASSLRRVSPNSALHF.

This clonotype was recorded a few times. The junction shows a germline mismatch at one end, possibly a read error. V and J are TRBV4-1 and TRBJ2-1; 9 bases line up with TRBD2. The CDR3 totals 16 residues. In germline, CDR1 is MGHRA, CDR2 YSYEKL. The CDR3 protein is CASSQASGRSYDEQFF. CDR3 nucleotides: TGCGCCAGCAGCCAAGCAAGCGGGAGGTCCTACGATGAGCAGTTCTTC.

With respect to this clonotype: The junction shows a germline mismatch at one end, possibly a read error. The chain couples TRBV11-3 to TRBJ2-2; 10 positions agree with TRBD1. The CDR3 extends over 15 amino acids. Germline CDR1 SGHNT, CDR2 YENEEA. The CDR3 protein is CARSLGTGVTGELFF. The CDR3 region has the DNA TGTGCCAGAAGCCTCGGGACAGGGGTCACCGGGGAGCTGTTTTTC.

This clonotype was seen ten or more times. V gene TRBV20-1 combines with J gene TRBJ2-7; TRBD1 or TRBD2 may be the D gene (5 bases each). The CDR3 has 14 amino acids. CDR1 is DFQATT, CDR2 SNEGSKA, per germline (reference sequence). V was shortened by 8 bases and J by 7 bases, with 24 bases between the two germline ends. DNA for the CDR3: TGCAGTACAAGTGGGAGACAGAGCGTACGAGAGCAGTACTTC. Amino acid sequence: CSTSGRQSVREQYF.

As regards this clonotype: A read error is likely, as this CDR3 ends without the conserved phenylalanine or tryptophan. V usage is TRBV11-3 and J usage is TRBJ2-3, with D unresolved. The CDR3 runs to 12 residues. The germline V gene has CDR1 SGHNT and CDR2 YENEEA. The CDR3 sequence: CASSLNTETQYS. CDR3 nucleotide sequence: TGTGCCAGCAGCTTAAACACAGAAACGCAGTATTCT.

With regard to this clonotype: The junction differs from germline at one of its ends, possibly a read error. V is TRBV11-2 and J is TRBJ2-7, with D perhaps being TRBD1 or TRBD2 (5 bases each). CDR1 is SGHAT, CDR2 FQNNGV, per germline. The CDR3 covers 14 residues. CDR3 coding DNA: TGTGCCAGCACATGGGACCGCGGAGGATACGAGGAGTACTTC. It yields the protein CASTWDRGGYEEYF.

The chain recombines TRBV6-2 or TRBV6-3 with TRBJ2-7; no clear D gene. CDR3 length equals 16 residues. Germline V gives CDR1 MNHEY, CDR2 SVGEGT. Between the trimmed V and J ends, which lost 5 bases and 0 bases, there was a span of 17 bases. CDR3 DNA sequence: TGTGCCAGCAGTAGTATAGAGGTTTTCAGCTCCTACGAGCAGTACTTC. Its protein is CASSSIEVFSSYEQYF.

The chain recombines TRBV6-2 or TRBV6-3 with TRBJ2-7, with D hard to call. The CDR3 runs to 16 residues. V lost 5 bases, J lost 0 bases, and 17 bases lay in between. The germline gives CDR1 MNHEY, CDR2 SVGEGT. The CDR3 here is CASSTIEALSSYEQYF. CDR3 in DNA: TGTGCCAGCAGTACGATAGAGGCTCTCAGCTCCTACGAGCAGTACTTC.

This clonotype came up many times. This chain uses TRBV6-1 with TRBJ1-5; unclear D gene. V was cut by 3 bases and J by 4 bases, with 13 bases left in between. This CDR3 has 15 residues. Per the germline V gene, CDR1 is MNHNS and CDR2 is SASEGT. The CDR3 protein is CASSEGIPVNQPQHF. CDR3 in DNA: TGTGCCAGCAGTGAGGGGATCCCAGTGAATCAGCCCCAGCATTTT.

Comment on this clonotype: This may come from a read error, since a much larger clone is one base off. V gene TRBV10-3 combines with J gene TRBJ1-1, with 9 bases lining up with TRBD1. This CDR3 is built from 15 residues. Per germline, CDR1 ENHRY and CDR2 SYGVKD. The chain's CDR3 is CAISGDDRGNSEAFF. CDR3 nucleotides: TGTGCCATCAGCGGAGATGACAGGGGGAACTCTGAAGCTTTCTTT.

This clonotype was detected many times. The CDR3: CASGGGGENEQYF. Here the CDR3 DNA reads TGTGCCAGCGGGGGCGGGGGAGAAAACGAGCAGTACTTC. This sequence joins TRBV4-2 and TRBJ2-7, with D perhaps TRBD2 (7 bases). V lost 8 bases, J lost 5 bases, and 16 bases lay in between. Germline loops: CDR1 LGHNA, CDR2 YNFKEQ. The CDR3 has 13 residues.

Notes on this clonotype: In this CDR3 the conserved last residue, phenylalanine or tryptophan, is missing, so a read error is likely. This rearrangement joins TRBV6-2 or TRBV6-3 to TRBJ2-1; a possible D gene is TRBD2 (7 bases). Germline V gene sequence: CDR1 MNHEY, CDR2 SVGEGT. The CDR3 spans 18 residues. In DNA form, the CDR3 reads TGTGCTAGCAGTTACTCGCGGGGGCGGGAGTCATATTACAATGAGCAGTTCTCC. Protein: CASSYSRGRESYYNEQFS.

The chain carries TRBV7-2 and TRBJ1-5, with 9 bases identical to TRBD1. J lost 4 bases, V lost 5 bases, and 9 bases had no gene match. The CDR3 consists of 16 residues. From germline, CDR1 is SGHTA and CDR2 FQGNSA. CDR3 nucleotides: TGTGCCAGCAGCCGCACAACAGGGGGCGGGAATCAGCCCCAGCATTTT. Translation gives CASSRTTGGGNQPQHF.

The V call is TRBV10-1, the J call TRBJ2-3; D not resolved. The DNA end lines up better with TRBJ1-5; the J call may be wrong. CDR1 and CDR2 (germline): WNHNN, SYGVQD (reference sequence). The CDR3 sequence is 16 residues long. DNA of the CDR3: TGCGCCAGCAGTCCCGCGACTACCCTGGGCACAGATACGCAGCATTTT. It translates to CASSPATTLGTDTQHF.

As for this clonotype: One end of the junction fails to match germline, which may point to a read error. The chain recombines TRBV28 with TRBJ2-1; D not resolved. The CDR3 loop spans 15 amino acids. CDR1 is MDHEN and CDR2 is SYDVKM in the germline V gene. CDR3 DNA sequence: TGTGCCAGCAGTTTTTTTGGCCTAACGAACAATGAACAGTTCTTC. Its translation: CASSFFGLTNNEQFF.

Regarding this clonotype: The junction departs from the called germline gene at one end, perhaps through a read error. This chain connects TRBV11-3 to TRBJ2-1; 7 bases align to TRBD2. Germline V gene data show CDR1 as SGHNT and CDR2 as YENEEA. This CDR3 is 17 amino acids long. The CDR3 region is CASNLESTSGTHDEQFF. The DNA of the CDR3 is TGTGCCAGCAACTTAGAGTCGACAAGCGGGACCCACGATGAGCAGTTCTTC.

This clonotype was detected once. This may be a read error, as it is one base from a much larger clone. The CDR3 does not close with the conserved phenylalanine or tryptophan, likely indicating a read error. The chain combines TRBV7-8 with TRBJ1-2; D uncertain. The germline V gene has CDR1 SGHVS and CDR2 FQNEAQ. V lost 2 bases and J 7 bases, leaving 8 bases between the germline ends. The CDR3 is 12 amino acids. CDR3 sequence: CASSLSSLGYTS. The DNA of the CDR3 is TGTGCCAGCAGCTTAAGCAGCCTTGGCTACACCTCC.

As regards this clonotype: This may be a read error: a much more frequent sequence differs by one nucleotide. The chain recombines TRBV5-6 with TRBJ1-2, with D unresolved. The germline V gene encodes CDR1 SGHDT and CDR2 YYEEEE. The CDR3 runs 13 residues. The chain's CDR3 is CARSLTSASGYTF. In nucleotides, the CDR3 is TGTGCCAGGAGCTTGACGTCAGCTTCGGGCTACACCTTC.

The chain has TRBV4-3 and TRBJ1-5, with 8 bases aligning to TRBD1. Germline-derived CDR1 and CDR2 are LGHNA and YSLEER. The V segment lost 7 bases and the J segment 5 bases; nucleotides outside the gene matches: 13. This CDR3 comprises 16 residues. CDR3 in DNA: TGCGCCAGCACCGAAGAAGCGGGACAGGCATATCAGCCCCAGCATTTT. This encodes CASTEEAGQAYQPQHF.

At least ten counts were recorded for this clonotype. The CDR3 DNA sequence: TGCAGTGCTAATCCGGGCAGGGGATCCGGAAACACCATATATTTT. Translated, it gives CSANPGRGSGNTIYF. V gene TRBV20-1 combines with J gene TRBJ1-3; D possibly corresponds to TRBD1 (6 bases). Germline-derived CDR1 and CDR2 are DFQATT and SNEGSKA (reference sequence). The V end was cut by 4 bases, the J end by 4 bases, with 17 bases between. The CDR3 runs to 15 residues.

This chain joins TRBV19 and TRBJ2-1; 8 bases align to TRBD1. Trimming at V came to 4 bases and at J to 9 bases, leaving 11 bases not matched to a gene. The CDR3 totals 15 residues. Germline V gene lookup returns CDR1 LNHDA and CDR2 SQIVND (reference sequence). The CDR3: CASSKDREQGSEQFF. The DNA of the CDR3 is TGTGCCAGTAGTAAGGACAGGGAGCAGGGAAGTGAGCAGTTCTTC. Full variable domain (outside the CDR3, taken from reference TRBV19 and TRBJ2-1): DGGITQSPKYLFRKEGQNVTLSCEQNLNHDAMYWYRQDPGQGLRLIYYSQIVNDFQKGDIAEGYSVSREKKESFPLTVTSAQKNPTAFYLCASSKDREQGSEQFFGPGTRLTVL.

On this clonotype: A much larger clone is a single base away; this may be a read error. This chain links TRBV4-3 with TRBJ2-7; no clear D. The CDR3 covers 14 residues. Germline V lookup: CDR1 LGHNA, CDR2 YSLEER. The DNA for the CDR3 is TGCGCCAGCAGCCAAGATTCGTGGTCCTACGAGGAGTACTTC. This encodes CASSQDSWSYEEYF.

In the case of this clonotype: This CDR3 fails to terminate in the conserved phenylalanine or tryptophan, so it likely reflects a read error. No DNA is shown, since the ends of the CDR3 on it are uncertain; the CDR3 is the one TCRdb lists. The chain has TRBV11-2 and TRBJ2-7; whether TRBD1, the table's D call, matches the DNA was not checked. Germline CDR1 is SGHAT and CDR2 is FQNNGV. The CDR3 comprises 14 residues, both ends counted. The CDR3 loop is CASSLSTGTAEHYL.

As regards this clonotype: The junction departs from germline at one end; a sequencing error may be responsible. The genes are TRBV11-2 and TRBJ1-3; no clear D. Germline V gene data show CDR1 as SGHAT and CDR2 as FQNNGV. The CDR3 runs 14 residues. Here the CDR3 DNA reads TGTGCCAGCAGCTTAGATCTGAAAGGAAACGCCATATATTTT. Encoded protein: CASSLDLKGNAIYF. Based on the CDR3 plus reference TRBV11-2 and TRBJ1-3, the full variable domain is EAGVAQSPRYKIIEKRQSVAFWCNPISGHATLYWYQQILGQGPKLLIQFQNNGVVDDSQLPKDRFSAERLKGVDSTLKIQPAKLEDSAVYLCASSLDLKGNAIYFGEGSWLTVV.